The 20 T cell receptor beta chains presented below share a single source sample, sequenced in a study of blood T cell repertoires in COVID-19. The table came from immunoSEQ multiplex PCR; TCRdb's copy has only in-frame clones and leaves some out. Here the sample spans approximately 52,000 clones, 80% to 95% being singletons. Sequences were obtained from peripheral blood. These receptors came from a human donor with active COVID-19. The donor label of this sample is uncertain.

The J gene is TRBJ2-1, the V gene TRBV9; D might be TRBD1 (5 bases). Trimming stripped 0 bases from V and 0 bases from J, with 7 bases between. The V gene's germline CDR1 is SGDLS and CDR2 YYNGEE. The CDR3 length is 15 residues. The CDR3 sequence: CASSVGGGSYNEQFF. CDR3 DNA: TGTGCCAGCAGCGTAGGGGGCGGCTCCTACAATGAGCAGTTCTTC.

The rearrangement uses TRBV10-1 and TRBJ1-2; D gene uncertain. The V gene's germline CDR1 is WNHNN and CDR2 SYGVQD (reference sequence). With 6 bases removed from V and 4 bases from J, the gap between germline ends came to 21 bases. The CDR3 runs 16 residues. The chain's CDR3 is CASRPRIRRHLYGYTF. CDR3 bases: TGCGCCAGCAGGCCCAGAATCCGGCGACACCTCTATGGCTACACCTTC.

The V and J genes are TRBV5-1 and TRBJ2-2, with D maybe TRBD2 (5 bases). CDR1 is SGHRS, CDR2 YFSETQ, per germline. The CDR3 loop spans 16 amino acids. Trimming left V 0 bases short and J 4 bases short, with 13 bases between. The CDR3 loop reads CASSLADGEGTGELFF. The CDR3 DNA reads TGCGCCAGCAGCTTGGCCGACGGGGAAGGCACCGGGGAGCTGTTTTTT.

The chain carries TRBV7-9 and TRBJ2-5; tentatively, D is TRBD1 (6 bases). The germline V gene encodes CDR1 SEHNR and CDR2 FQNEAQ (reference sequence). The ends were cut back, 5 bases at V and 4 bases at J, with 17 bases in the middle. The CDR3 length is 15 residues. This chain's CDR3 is CASSHSGTPGETQYF. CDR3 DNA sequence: TGTGCCAGCAGCCACTCCGGGACACCCGGAGAGACCCAGTACTTC. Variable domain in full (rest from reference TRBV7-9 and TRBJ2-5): DTGVSQNPRHKITKRGQNVTFRCDPISEHNRLYWYRQTLGQGPEFLTYFQNEAQLEKSRLLSDRFSAERPKGSFSTLEIQRTEQGDSAMYLCASSHSGTPGETQYFGPGTRLLVL.

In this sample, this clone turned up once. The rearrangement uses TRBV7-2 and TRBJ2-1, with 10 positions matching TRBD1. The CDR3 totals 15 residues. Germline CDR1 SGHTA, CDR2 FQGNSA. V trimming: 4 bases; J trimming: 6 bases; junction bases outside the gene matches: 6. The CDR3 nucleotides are TGTGCCAGCAGCTCCCGACAGGGGGCCTTCAATGAGCAGTTCTTC. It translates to CASSSRQGAFNEQFF.

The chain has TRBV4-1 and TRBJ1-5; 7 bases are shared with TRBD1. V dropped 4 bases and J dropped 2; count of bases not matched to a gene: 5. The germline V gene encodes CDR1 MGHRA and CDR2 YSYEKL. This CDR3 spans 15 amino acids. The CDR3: CASSRTTGGNQPQHF. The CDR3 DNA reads TGCGCCAGCAGCCGCACCACAGGGGGCAATCAGCCCCAGCATTTT.

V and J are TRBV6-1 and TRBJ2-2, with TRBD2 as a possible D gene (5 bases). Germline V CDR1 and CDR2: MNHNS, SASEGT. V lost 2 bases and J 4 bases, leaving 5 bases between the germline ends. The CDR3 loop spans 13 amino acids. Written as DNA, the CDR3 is TGTGCCAGCAGTGAAACTAGCACCGGGGAGCTGTTTTTT. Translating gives CASSETSTGELFF.

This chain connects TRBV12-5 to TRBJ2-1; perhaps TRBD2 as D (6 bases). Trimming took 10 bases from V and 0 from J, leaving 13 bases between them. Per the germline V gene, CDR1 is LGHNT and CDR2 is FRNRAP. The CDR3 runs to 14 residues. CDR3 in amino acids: CATLAGLSYNEQFF. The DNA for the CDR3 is TGTGCTACCCTCGCGGGACTCTCCTACAATGAGCAGTTCTTC.

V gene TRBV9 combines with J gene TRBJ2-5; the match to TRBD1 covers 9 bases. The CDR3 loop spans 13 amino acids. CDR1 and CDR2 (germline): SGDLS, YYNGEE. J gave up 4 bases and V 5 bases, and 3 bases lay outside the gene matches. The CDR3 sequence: CASRVQGAETQYF. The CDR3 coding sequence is TGTGCCAGCAGGGTACAGGGGGCAGAGACCCAGTACTTC.

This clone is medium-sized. The CDR3 here is CASSLTGVLTDTQYF. The CDR3 DNA follows: TGTGCCAGCAGCCTTACAGGGGTTCTAACAGATACGCAGTATTTT. The J gene is TRBJ2-3, the V gene TRBV5-4, with 7 nucleotides matching TRBD1. J was trimmed by 3 bases and V by 4 bases; bases with no gene match: 8. The V gene's germline CDR1 is SGHNT and CDR2 YYREEE (reference sequence). This CDR3 has 15 amino acids.

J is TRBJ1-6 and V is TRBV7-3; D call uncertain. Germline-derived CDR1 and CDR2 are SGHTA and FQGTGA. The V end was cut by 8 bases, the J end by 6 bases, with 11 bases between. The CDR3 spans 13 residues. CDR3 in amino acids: CASGRAGNSPLHF. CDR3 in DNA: TGTGCCAGCGGGAGGGCCGGTAATTCACCCCTCCACTTT.

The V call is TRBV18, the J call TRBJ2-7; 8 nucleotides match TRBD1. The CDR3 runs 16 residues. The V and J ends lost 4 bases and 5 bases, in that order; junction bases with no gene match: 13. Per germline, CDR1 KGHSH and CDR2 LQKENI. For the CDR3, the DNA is TGTGCCAGCTCACTTAGGGCCAGGGGGCTGATCAACGAGCAGTACGTC. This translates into CASSLRARGLINEQYV.

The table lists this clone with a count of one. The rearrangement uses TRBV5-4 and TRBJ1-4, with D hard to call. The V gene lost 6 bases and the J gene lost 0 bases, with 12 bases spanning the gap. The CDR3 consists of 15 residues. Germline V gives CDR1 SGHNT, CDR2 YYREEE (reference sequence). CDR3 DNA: TGTGCCAGCAAATCGGGAGGTGCAACTAATGAAAAACTGTTTTTT. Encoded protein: CASKSGGATNEKLFF.

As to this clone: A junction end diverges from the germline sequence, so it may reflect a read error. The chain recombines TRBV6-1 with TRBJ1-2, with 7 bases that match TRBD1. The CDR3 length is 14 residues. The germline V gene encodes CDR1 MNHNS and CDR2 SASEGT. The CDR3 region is CASREATGNYGYTF. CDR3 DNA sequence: TGTGCCAGCAGAGAAGCGACAGGGAACTATGGCTACACCTTC.

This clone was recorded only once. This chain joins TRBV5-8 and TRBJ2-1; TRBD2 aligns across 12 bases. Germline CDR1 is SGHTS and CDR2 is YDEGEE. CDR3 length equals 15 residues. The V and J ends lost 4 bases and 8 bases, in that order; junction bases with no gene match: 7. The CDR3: CASSIRLAGVYEQFF. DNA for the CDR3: TGTGCCAGCAGCATTCGACTAGCGGGAGTCTATGAGCAGTTCTTC.

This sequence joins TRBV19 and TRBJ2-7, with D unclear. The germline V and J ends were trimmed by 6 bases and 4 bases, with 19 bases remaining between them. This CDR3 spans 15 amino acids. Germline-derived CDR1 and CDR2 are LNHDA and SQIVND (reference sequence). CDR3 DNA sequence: TGTGCCAGTAGGCCCCGGGTCTCTCCAGAGTACGAGCAGTACTTC. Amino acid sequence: CASRPRVSPEYEQYF.

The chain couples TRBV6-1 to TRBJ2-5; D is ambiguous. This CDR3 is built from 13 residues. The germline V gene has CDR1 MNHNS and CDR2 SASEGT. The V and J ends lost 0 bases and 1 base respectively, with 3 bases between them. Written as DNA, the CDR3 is TGTGCCAGCAGTGAAGCTATCCAAGAGACCCAGTACTTC. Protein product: CASSEAIQETQYF.

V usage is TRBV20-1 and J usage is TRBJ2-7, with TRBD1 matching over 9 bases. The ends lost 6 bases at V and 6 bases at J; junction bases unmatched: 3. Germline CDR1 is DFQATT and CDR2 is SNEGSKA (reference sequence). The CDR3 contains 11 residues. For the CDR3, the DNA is TGCAGTGCAAGGACAGGGGCCGAGCAGTACTTC. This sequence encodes CSARTGAEQYF.

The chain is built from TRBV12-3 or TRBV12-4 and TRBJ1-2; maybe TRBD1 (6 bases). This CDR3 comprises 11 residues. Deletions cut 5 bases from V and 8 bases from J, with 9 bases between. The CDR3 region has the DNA TGTGCCAGCAGTACAGGGACCGGCTACACCTTC. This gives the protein CASSTGTGYTF.

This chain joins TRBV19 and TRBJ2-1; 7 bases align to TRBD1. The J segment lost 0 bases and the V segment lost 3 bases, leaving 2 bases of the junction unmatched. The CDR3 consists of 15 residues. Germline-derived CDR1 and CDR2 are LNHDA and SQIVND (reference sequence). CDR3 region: CASSMWTGSYNEQFF. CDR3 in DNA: TGTGCCAGTAGTATGTGGACAGGCTCCTACAATGAGCAGTTCTTC.